This TCR beta chain was recorded in a study of cytomegalovirus exposure and HLA in healthy donors. Across the whole study: Some 85 million unique TCRs, all from HLA-typed donors, were included in an early release of the data. Of all 400 or so donors who were genotyped, around 79% belonged to the Caucasian-associated ancestry cluster.

Study results and caveats: A later analysis linked a missense variant in DCLRE1C to the trimming of TCR beta V and J genes. Across HLA loci, a later analysis found differing TCR association rates, with DRB1 most and HLA-C fewest.

A remark on this clone: Its cognate antigen is unknown.

This PCR relied on a set of 60 Vbeta primers and 13 Jbeta primers. Libraries were prepared by immunoSEQ multiplex PCR; TCRdb keeps only in-frame clonotypes and omits some of them. The sample includes around 40,000 clones, about 80% of them seen just once. CDR1 and CDR2 (germline): DFQATT, SNEGSKA (reference sequence). The V and J ends lost 3 bases and 10 bases, in that order; junction bases with no gene match: 6. This CDR3 has 11 residues. The receptor comes from a woman aged 18-35 years in good health and CMV-seropositive. Sequences were obtained from PBMCs. The V gene is TRBV20-1, the J gene TRBJ2-7; 7 nucleotides match TRBD2. CDR3 DNA: TGCAGTGCTAGGACTAGCTTTGAACAGTACTTC. Protein product: CSARTSFEQYF.